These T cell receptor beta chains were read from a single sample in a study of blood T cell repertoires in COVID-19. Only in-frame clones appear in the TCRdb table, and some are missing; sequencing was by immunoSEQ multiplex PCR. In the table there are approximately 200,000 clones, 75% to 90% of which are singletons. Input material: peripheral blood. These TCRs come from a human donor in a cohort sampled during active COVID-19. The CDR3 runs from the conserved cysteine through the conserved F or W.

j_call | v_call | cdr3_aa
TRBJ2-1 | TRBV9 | CASSASTSYNEQFF
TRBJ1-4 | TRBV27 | CASSSRGPNEKLFF
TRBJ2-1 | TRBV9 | CASSELATVYNEQFF
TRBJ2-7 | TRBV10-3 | CAIRGLAGGHTPYEQYF
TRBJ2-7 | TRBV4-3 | CASSQDEISGYEQYF
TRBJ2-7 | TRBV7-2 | CASSPRLQDALGYEQYF
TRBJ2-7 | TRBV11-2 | CASSLEAGGPVYEQYF
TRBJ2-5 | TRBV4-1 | CASSQIGTSREETQYF
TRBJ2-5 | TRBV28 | CASSRTGTGDQETQYF
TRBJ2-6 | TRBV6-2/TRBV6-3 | CASSGHSGANVLTF
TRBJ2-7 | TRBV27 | CASRSTGRIRTYEQYF
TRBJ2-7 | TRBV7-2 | CASSSAQRGYEQYF
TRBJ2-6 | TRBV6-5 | CASSYGGAGANVLTF
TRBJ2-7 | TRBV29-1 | CSVVERRGSYEQYF
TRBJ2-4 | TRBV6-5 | CASIAPGGVDIQYF
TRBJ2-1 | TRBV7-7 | CASSPLAIFTEQFF
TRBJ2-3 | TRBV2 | CAARQGASTDTQYF